A single sample gave rise to the 17 T cell receptor beta chains below, sequenced in a study of CD8+ T cells in alopecia areata. Sequencing relied on a cDNA template that was reverse transcribed from extracted RNA. Sequenced by immunoSEQ multiplex PCR; TCRdb stores in-frame clones only, minus some. The table lists some 110,000 clones, over 60% of them singletons. Sequenced: CD4+ T cells sorted from blood. These receptors originate from a human donor in good health.

This clone was seen once. V gene TRBV7-9 combines with J gene TRBJ1-2, with 7 bases fitting TRBD1. The CDR3 contains 13 residues. Germline CDR1 reads SEHNR; CDR2 reads FQNEAQ (reference sequence). V shed 5 bases and J 9 bases; nucleotides not matched to a gene: 9. The CDR3 spells CASSRPGQTSYTF. The CDR3 coding sequence is TGTGCCAGCAGCCGTCCGGGACAGACAAGCTACACCTTC.

This clone was seen a few times. The genes are TRBV29-1 and TRBJ2-5; 7 nucleotides align to TRBD1. Trimming removed 4 bases from V and 4 bases from J; junction bases left unmatched: 12. CDR1 is SQVTM, CDR2 ANQGSEA, per germline. The CDR3 has 15 amino acids. The CDR3 DNA reads TGCAGCGTTGCAGGGACAGATTATACTACAGAGACCCAGTACTTC. This sequence encodes CSVAGTDYTTETQYF.

The V gene is TRBV29-1, the J gene TRBJ1-2; 7 bases are a match to TRBD1. The ends lost 6 bases at V and 7 bases at J; junction bases unmatched: 11. The germline CDR1 and CDR2 sequences are SQVTM and ANQGSEA. The CDR3 is 13 residues long. The CDR3 spells CSVDDRVRSGYTF. CDR3 in DNA: TGCAGCGTCGATGACAGGGTGAGGTCTGGCTACACCTTC.

The gene calls are TRBV29-1 and TRBJ2-2; D call uncertain. Germline V gives CDR1 SQVTM, CDR2 ANQGSEA. This CDR3 is built from 13 residues. The V gene lost 7 bases and the J gene lost 5 bases, with 14 bases spanning the gap. CDR3 nucleotides: TGCAGCGCGCGCCTGGGTGCGACCGGGGAGCTGTTTTTT. Translation: CSARLGATGELFF.

This chain connects TRBV18 to TRBJ1-6; D not resolved. Per germline, CDR1 KGHSH and CDR2 LQKENI. The V end lost 6 bases, the J end lost 9 bases, and 21 bases lay between the germline ends. The CDR3 runs to 16 residues. CDR3 amino acids: CASSPGWETSGSPLHF. The CDR3 DNA sequence: TGTGCCAGCTCGCCCGGGTGGGAGACGTCGGGTTCACCCCTCCACTTT.

The CDR3 spells CASRTGLTDSPLHF. In DNA, the CDR3 is TGTGCCAGCAGGACAGGACTGACGGATTCACCCCTCCACTTT. The V and J genes are TRBV6-5 and TRBJ1-6; D is possibly TRBD1 (6 bases). From germline, CDR1 is MNHEY and CDR2 SVGAGI. The CDR3 is made up of 14 amino acids. The germline V and J ends were trimmed by 6 bases and 8 bases, with 14 bases remaining between them.

The gene calls are TRBV25-1 and TRBJ1-1; possible D gene TRBD1, 6 bases. The V and J ends lost 4 bases and 7 bases respectively, with 19 bases between them. Germline loops: CDR1 MGHDK, CDR2 SYGVNS. This CDR3 contains 15 residues. CDR3 nucleotides: TGTGCCAGCAGTGCGCCCGGGGAGAAGGGGGGTGAAGCTTTCTTT. This codes for CASSAPGEKGGEAFF.

This clone was picked up a small number of times. The chain is built from TRBV2 and TRBJ2-2; no clear D. CDR3 length equals 15 residues. V was trimmed by 1 base and J by 5 bases, leaving 11 bases between them. Per the germline V gene, CDR1 is SNHLY and CDR2 is FYNNEI. CDR3: CASSEGRSRTGELFF. CDR3 in DNA: TGTGCCAGCAGTGAAGGACGGTCACGGACCGGGGAGCTGTTTTTT.

Here the CDR3 DNA reads TGCGCCAGCAGCCTGACAGGGATGGCGGGAGAGACCCAGTACTTC. As protein: CASSLTGMAGETQYF. V gene TRBV5-1 combines with J gene TRBJ2-5; 7 bases align to TRBD1. CDR1 is SGHRS and CDR2 is YFSETQ in the germline V gene. The trim removed 4 bases at V and 4 bases at J, leaving 10 bases unmatched. This CDR3 contains 15 residues.

Relative to its sample, this clone is medium-sized (0.01 to 0.1%). The CDR3 nucleotides are TGTGCCAGTAGTGCATCCGGGACTAGTCAGTTCTTC. It translates to CASSASGTSQFF. The genes are TRBV19 and TRBJ2-1, with 8 bases lining up with TRBD2. Trimming took 5 bases from V and 13 from J; bases not matched to a gene: 7. This CDR3 region has 12 residues. CDR1 and CDR2 (germline): LNHDA, SQIVND (reference sequence).

A few counts support this clone. J is TRBJ1-6 and V is TRBV19; D is possibly TRBD1 (5 bases). V lost 5 bases to trimming and J lost 9 bases, with 11 bases between them. This CDR3 has 13 amino acids. CDR1 and CDR2 from the germline V gene are LNHDA and SQIVND (reference sequence). CDR3 sequence reads: CASSSSGLSPLHF. The CDR3 region has the DNA TGTGCCAGTAGTTCGTCGGGACTTTCACCCCTCCACTTT. Full variable domain (outside the CDR3, taken from reference TRBV19 and TRBJ1-6): DGGITQSPKYLFRKEGQNVTLSCEQNLNHDAMYWYRQDPGQGLRLIYYSQIVNDFQKGDIAEGYSVSREKKESFPLTVTSAQKNPTAFYLCASSSSGLSPLHFGNGTRLTVT.

The genes are TRBV30 and TRBJ2-7; D unresolved. The germline CDR1 and CDR2 sequences are GTSNPN and SVGIG (reference sequence). CDR3 size: 11 residues. V was clipped by 0 bases and J by 6 bases, with 6 bases between them. The DNA for the CDR3 is TGTGCCTGGAGTGTATGGTTCGAGCAGTACTTC. This codes for CAWSVWFEQYF.

The J gene is TRBJ1-4, the V gene TRBV29-1; unclear D gene. Germline lookup yields CDR1 SQVTM and CDR2 ANQGSEA. Trimming left V 4 bases short and J 4 bases short, with 10 bases between. There are 13 residues in the CDR3. The CDR3 sequence is CSVGPSLNEKLFF. Written as DNA, the CDR3 is TGCAGCGTTGGTCCCAGTCTTAATGAAAAACTGTTTTTT.

The J gene is TRBJ1-2, the V gene TRBV4-1; 8 nucleotides agree with TRBD1. J lost 5 bases, V lost 4 bases, and 12 bases had no gene match. The CDR3 covers 16 residues. CDR1 MGHRA and CDR2 YSYEKL come from the germline V gene. The DNA for the CDR3 is TGCGCCAGCAGCCCCCCCGGGCAGGGGGCGAGGTATGGCTACACCTTC. It specifies CASSPPGQGARYGYTF.

This clone was detected ten times or more. This chain uses TRBV2 with TRBJ2-6; TRBD1 is a possible D gene (5 bases). There are 16 residues in the CDR3. Looked up from germline, CDR1 is SNHLY and CDR2 is FYNNEI. The V end was cut by 3 bases, the J end by 0 bases, with 9 bases between. The CDR3 spells CASSEDTSSGANVLTF. CDR3 DNA: TGTGCCAGCAGTGAGGACACCTCCTCTGGGGCCAACGTCCTGACTTTC.

With regard to this clone: Additional DNA sequences in this sample encode the identical CDR3. This chain joins TRBV29-1 and TRBJ1-1, with 10 bases lining up with TRBD1. The germline gives CDR1 SQVTM, CDR2 ANQGSEA. The CDR3 length is 16 residues. V was clipped by 1 base and J by 2 bases; unmatched bases: 7. CDR3 DNA sequence: TGCAGCGTTGAAGGGGACAGGGGCGCCCTTAACACTGAAGCTTTCTTT. Amino acid sequence: CSVEGDRGALNTEAFF.

CDR3 sequence reads: CATSGRNYGYTF. DNA for the CDR3: TGTGCCACCTCGGGCCGAAACTATGGCTACACCTTC. The V call is TRBV6-5, the J call TRBJ1-2; D not certain. CDR3 length: 12 residues. Germline CDR1 is MNHEY and CDR2 is SVGAGI. Trimming pared 10 bases from V and 2 bases from J, leaving 11 bases between.